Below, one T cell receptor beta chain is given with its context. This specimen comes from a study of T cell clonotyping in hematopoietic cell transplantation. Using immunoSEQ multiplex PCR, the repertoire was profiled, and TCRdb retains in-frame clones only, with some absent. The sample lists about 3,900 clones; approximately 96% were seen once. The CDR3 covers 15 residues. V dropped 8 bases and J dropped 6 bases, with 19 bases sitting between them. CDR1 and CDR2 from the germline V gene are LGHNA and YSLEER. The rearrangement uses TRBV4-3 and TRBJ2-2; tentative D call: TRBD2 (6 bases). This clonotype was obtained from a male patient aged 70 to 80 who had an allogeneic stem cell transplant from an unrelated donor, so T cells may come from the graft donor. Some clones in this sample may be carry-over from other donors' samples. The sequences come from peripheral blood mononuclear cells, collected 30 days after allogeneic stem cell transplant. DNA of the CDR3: TGCGCCAGCGGGGAGGTGGGGCTCGTGTCCGGGGAGCTGTTTTTT. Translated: CASGEVGLVSGELFF.